Described below is a single T cell receptor beta chain sequence and its context. The record originates from a study of blood T cell repertoires in COVID-19. On the study more broadly: COVID-19 samples, acute and convalescent, were from the United States, Italy and Spain. From T cells, B-cell-depleted T cells, or PBMCs came the material, which was cDNA or gDNA.

The authors' processing: Amplification from reference gene primers served as the basis for estimated nucleated cell counts. Measured with immunoSEQ multiplex PCR; TCRdb has only the in-frame clones, and not every one. V and J calls and clone size follow that table, whereas D and trimming were derived from the DNA. Of some 25,000 clones in the sample, approximately 85% were seen once. Sequencing was performed on peripheral blood. The TCR sequence derives from a human donor in a cohort sampled during active COVID-19.

DNA for the CDR3: TGTGCCAGCAGCCCCCGGACAGGGAGCGAAGAGACCCAGTACTTC. This sequence encodes CASSPRTGSEETQYF. V and J are TRBV7-8 and TRBJ2-5; 8 nucleotides match TRBD1. Germline V gene lookup returns CDR1 SGHVS and CDR2 FQNEAQ. The V segment lost 5 bases and the J segment 3 bases; nucleotides outside the gene matches: 8. This CDR3 has 15 residues.